The sequence of this TCR beta chain was determined in a study of blood T cells in healthy people across ages. Primers used in a second PCR of roughly 7 to 12 cycles were a sample-barcoded 5' primer and a J-beta primer mix. MiXCR, applied by TCRdb to the 5' RACE reads, yields one record per CDR3 protein. The sample holds 800,000 or so distinct CDR3 sequences, around a quarter seen once. The table lists this clonotype with many counts. CDR1 is MGHRA and CDR2 is YSYEKL in the germline V gene. Trimming shortened V by 4 bases and J by 4 bases, and 14 bases separated the two germline ends. The CDR3 has 16 residues. Separately, the same data were catalogued under a study of T cells of mothers and their children. That investigation notes: For the second PCR, the M1S primer put in sample barcodes and 2-4 random nucleotides.

The chain recombines TRBV4-1 with TRBJ1-6; TRBD1 might be the D (5 bases). The specimen was blood. This sequence originates from a boy younger than 18 in good health. The CDR3 spells CASSPLGPEYNSPLHF. CDR3 bases: TGCGCCAGCAGCCCCCTGGGGCCGGAATATAATTCACCCCTCCACTTT.